Each of the 28 T cell receptor beta chains below was sequenced from the same sample in a study of cytomegalovirus exposure and HLA in healthy donors. It was with 60 Vbeta and 13 Jbeta primers that the PCR ran. Generated by immunoSEQ multiplex PCR, the TCRdb table keeps only in-frame clones and is missing some. Of 80,000 to 95,000 clones listed, less than 65% are singletons. The sequenced sample was PBMCs. These receptors all stem from a woman aged 25-40 years in good health and CMV-seronegative.

The chain has TRBV29-1 and TRBJ1-2; a possible D gene is TRBD1 (6 bases). The CDR3 has 11 residues. The germline V and J ends were trimmed by 8 bases and 1 base, with 8 bases remaining between them. Germline V gene sequence: CDR1 SQVTM, CDR2 ANQGSEA. The CDR3 sequence: CSHRDNYGYTF. The CDR3 nucleotides read TGCAGCCACAGGGATAACTATGGCTACACCTTC.

The chain recombines TRBV4-1 with TRBJ2-2; possible D gene TRBD2, 5 bases. The CDR3 runs 14 residues. Germline loops: CDR1 MGHRA, CDR2 YSYEKL. V gave up 0 bases and J gave up 7 bases, with 9 bases separating them. The chain's CDR3 is CASSQDRGVGELFF. The CDR3 nucleotides are TGCGCCAGCAGCCAAGATCGGGGAGTCGGGGAGCTGTTTTTT.

This chain joins TRBV19 and TRBJ2-7; TRBD1 matches 12 bases. The germline V gene has CDR1 LNHDA and CDR2 SQIVND (reference sequence). The CDR3 length is 16 residues. With 4 bases clipped from V and 1 base from J, the junction kept 5 bases outside the gene matches. In DNA, the CDR3 is TGTGCCAGTAGTAATCCGGGACAGGGGGCATCCTACGAGCAGTACTTC. It specifies CASSNPGQGASYEQYF.

The genes are TRBV19 and TRBJ1-1; weak D call: TRBD1 (6 bases). CDR3 length equals 14 residues. Germline V lookup: CDR1 LNHDA, CDR2 SQIVND (reference sequence). Trimming cost V 3 bases and J 0 bases, with 8 bases left between them. The CDR3 region has the DNA TGTGCCAGTAGTATGACAGGAATGAACACTGAAGCTTTCTTT. Translating gives CASSMTGMNTEAFF.

The gene calls are TRBV9 and TRBJ2-3; 7 positions match TRBD2. The junction had 10 bases not matched to a gene; V was cut back by 3 bases and J by 6 bases. Looked up from germline, CDR1 is SGDLS and CDR2 is YYNGEE. The CDR3 covers 15 residues. The CDR3 protein is CASSADGRTGDTQYF. The CDR3 DNA follows: TGTGCCAGCAGCGCCGACGGGAGGACGGGGGATACGCAGTATTTT.

This clone was seen a handful of times. The chain has TRBV28 and TRBJ1-5; no clear D. Germline CDR1 is MDHEN and CDR2 is SYDVKM. This CDR3 spans 14 amino acids. V lost 6 bases, J lost 0 bases, and 9 bases lay in between. CDR3 in DNA: TGTGCCAGCAGGTCCGTTTATAGCAATCAGCCCCAGCATTTT. This codes for CASRSVYSNQPQHF.

V gene TRBV19 combines with J gene TRBJ2-7; 7 bases are a match to TRBD1. After removal of 9 bases from V and 5 bases from J, the junction contained 10 bases not matched to a gene. From germline, CDR1 is LNHDA and CDR2 SQIVND (reference sequence). The CDR3 extends over 13 amino acids. CDR3 protein: CASTQGISHEQYF. CDR3 coding DNA: TGTGCCAGCACACAGGGGATTAGCCACGAGCAGTACTTC.

This sequence joins TRBV29-1 and TRBJ2-5; D possibly corresponds to TRBD2 (7 bases). CDR3 size: 14 residues. CDR1 is SQVTM and CDR2 is ANQGSEA in the germline V gene. Trimming left V 4 bases short and J 4 bases short, with 16 bases between. The CDR3, as DNA: TGCAGCGTTGTCGGGGGGCTGGACGGAGAGACCCAGTACTTC. Its protein is CSVVGGLDGETQYF.

This clone was seen a few times. The CDR3 spells CASSQTGAPNYGYTF. CDR3 bases: TGTGCCAGCAGCCAAACAGGGGCCCCCAACTATGGCTACACCTTC. This rearrangement joins TRBV16 to TRBJ1-2; 7 bases map to TRBD1. V lost 2 bases to trimming and J lost 2 bases; unmatched junction nucleotides: 5. CDR3 length equals 15 residues. The V gene's germline CDR1 is KGHSY and CDR2 FQNENV. Variable domain in full (rest from reference TRBV16 and TRBJ1-2): GEEVAQTPKHLVRGEGQKAKLYCAPIKGHSYVFWYQQVLKNEFKFLISFQNENVFDETGMPKERFSAKCLPNSPCSLEIQATKLEDSAVYFCASSQTGAPNYGYTFGSGTRLTVV.

The chain employs TRBV5-6 and TRBJ2-6; D not certain. Germline CDR1 is SGHDT and CDR2 is YYEEEE. The CDR3 has 14 amino acids. Trimming pared 4 bases from V and 1 base from J, leaving 6 bases between. Here the CDR3 reads CASSRWSGANVLTF. CDR3 coding DNA: TGTGCCAGCAGCCGGTGGTCTGGGGCCAACGTCCTGACTTTC.

V is TRBV7-2 and J is TRBJ2-3; maybe TRBD2 (6 bases). The V and J ends lost 5 bases and 6 bases respectively, with 18 bases between them. Germline V CDR1 and CDR2: SGHTA, FQGNSA. There are 15 residues in the CDR3. For the CDR3, the DNA is TGTGCCAGCAGCCTAGGGACTTACATTGGGGATACGCAGTATTTT. Translated, it gives CASSLGTYIGDTQYF.

The table lists this clone with a few counts. The CDR3 region has the DNA TGTGCCAGCAGCAGGCCCGGCAGGGGGACGGGGGAGCTGTTTTTT. Translated: CASSRPGRGTGELFF. The chain employs TRBV5-4 and TRBJ2-2, with 7 bases identical to TRBD1. The V and J ends lost 4 bases and 8 bases, in that order; junction bases with no gene match: 11. Germline V CDR1 and CDR2: SGHNT, YYREEE (reference sequence). The CDR3 runs 15 residues.

The gene calls are TRBV28 and TRBJ1-1; D may be TRBD1 (5 bases). The CDR3 consists of 14 residues. The germline V gene has CDR1 MDHEN and CDR2 SYDVKM. V lost 5 bases to trimming and J lost 6 bases, with 16 bases between them. The CDR3 nucleotides read TGTGCCAGCAGTCCCCGCGTCAGACAGCCTGAAGCTTTCTTT. Residues: CASSPRVRQPEAFF.

The V gene is TRBV6-5, the J gene TRBJ1-3, with a weak D call TRBD1 (5 bases). Germline lookup yields CDR1 MNHEY and CDR2 SVGAGI. The CDR3 totals 16 residues. The V gene lost 3 bases and the J gene lost 1 base, with 13 bases spanning the gap. CDR3 region: CASSYGAGPSGNTIYF. DNA of the CDR3: TGTGCCAGCAGTTATGGCGCGGGGCCATCTGGAAACACCATATATTTT.

This chain uses TRBV2 with TRBJ1-1; D gene ambiguous. The CDR3 covers 12 residues. Germline values: CDR1 SNHLY, CDR2 FYNNEI. Between the trimmed V and J ends, which lost 4 bases and 0 bases, there was a span of 3 bases. The CDR3 sequence: CASSVMNTEAFF. CDR3 nucleotides: TGTGCCAGCAGTGTCATGAACACTGAAGCTTTCTTT.

The chain uses TRBV7-2 and TRBJ2-7, with TRBD2 matching 13 bases. The J segment lost 3 bases and the V segment lost 5 bases, leaving 4 bases of the junction unmatched. The CDR3 has 15 amino acids. In germline, CDR1 is SGHTA, CDR2 FQGNSA. The CDR3 is CASSQGLAGDYEQYF. The CDR3 nucleotides read TGTGCCAGCAGCCAAGGACTAGCGGGGGACTACGAGCAGTACTTC.

This chain uses TRBV19 with TRBJ2-5; TRBD1 matches 8 bases. There are 14 residues in the CDR3. Germline lookup yields CDR1 LNHDA and CDR2 SQIVND (reference sequence). The V segment lost 5 bases and the J segment 2 bases; nucleotides outside the gene matches: 4. The CDR3 coding sequence is TGTGCCAGTAGTCTGACAGGGGCTCAAGAGACCCAGTACTTC. It yields the protein CASSLTGAQETQYF. The whole variable domain, remainder taken from reference TRBV19 and TRBJ2-5, is DGGITQSPKYLFRKEGQNVTLSCEQNLNHDAMYWYRQDPGQGLRLIYYSQIVNDFQKGDIAEGYSVSREKKESFPLTVTSAQKNPTAFYLCASSLTGAQETQYFGPGTRLLVL.

This clone was seen just once. This chain links TRBV19 with TRBJ2-3, with TRBD2 matching 13 bases. The CDR3 is 16 amino acids. From germline, CDR1 is LNHDA and CDR2 SQIVND (reference sequence). The trim removed 3 bases at V and 5 bases at J, leaving 5 bases unmatched. CDR3 in amino acids: CASSMATSGGEDTQYF. The CDR3 nucleotides are TGTGCCAGTAGTATGGCAACTAGCGGGGGGGAAGATACGCAGTATTTT. The whole variable domain, remainder taken from reference TRBV19 and TRBJ2-3, is DGGITQSPKYLFRKEGQNVTLSCEQNLNHDAMYWYRQDPGQGLRLIYYSQIVNDFQKGDIAEGYSVSREKKESFPLTVTSAQKNPTAFYLCASSMATSGGEDTQYFGPGTRLTVL.

This clone appeared a few times. This rearrangement joins TRBV5-1 to TRBJ2-1, with 7 bases aligning to TRBD1. Per germline, CDR1 SGHRS and CDR2 YFSETQ. V lost 5 bases and J lost 7; bases outside the gene matches: 15. The CDR3 contains 16 residues. CDR3 region: CASSNGNYRGGNEQFF. CDR3 DNA sequence: TGCGCCAGCAGTAATGGTAACTACAGGGGTGGGAATGAGCAGTTCTTC.

The table lists this clone with a few counts. The chain carries TRBV29-1 and TRBJ1-2; 7 bases align to TRBD1. Germline V gene lookup returns CDR1 SQVTM and CDR2 ANQGSEA. The CDR3 is 13 residues long. J lost 2 bases, V lost 6 bases, and 6 bases had no gene match. The DNA of the CDR3 is TGCAGCGTCCGCGGGACAGAGAACTATGGCTACACCTTC. It yields the protein CSVRGTENYGYTF.

CDR3: CAIHTGAVTEQFF. The CDR3 bases are TGTGCCATCCATACAGGGGCGGTAACTGAGCAGTTCTTC. V usage is TRBV5-4 and J usage is TRBJ2-1; 7 positions match TRBD1. The CDR3 is 13 amino acids. Unmatched junction bases numbered 12, after V lost 9 bases and J lost 9 bases. CDR1 is SGHNT, CDR2 YYREEE, per germline (reference sequence). The full variable domain, rest sourced from reference TRBV5-4 and TRBJ2-1, is ETGVTQSPTHLIKTRGQQVTLRCSSQSGHNTVSWYQQALGQGPQFIFQYYREEENGRGNFPPRFSGLQFPNYSSELNVNALELDDSALYLCAIHTGAVTEQFFGPGTRLTVL.

DNA for the CDR3: TGTGCCAGCAGCTTAGGGGACAGAAATTCACCCCTCCACTTT. Translation: CASSLGDRNSPLHF. J is TRBJ1-6 and V is TRBV7-8; TRBD1 aligns across 7 bases. From germline, CDR1 is SGHVS and CDR2 FQNEAQ. J gave up 7 bases and V 1 base, and 1 base lay outside the gene matches. The CDR3 consists of 14 residues.

V gene TRBV5-4 combines with J gene TRBJ1-4; 7 bases match TRBD1. Trimming cost V 4 bases and J 7 bases; bases outside gene matches: 7. The V gene's germline CDR1 is SGHNT and CDR2 YYREEE (reference sequence). The CDR3 runs 14 residues. The CDR3 region has the DNA TGTGCCAGCAGCCAAACAGGGGCGGGTGAAAAACTGTTTTTT. Translating gives CASSQTGAGEKLFF. Based on the CDR3 plus reference TRBV5-4 and TRBJ1-4, the full variable domain is ETGVTQSPTHLIKTRGQQVTLRCSSQSGHNTVSWYQQALGQGPQFIFQYYREEENGRGNFPPRFSGLQFPNYSSELNVNALELDDSALYLCASSQTGAGEKLFFGSGTQLSVL.

The V call is TRBV18, the J call TRBJ1-6; D call uncertain. Between the trimmed V and J ends, which lost 0 bases and 12 bases, there was a span of 15 bases. Germline CDR1 KGHSH, CDR2 LQKENI. The CDR3 has 15 amino acids. For the CDR3, the DNA is TGTGCCAGCTCACCACCGGTCGGCAGGATAGTACCCCTCCACTTT. Translating gives CASSPPVGRIVPLHF.

The chain uses TRBV29-1 and TRBJ1-2, with 8 nucleotides matching TRBD1. This CDR3 comprises 14 residues. V lost 3 bases and J lost 1; bases outside the gene matches: 4. The germline V gene encodes CDR1 SQVTM and CDR2 ANQGSEA. CDR3 sequence (DNA): TGCAGCGTTGACGAGACAGGGGATAACTATGGCTACACCTTC. It is translated as CSVDETGDNYGYTF.

J is TRBJ2-5 and V is TRBV5-1; 14 nucleotides line up with TRBD2. V was pared by 4 bases and J by 5 bases, with 7 bases of the junction left unmatched. The V gene's germline CDR1 is SGHRS and CDR2 YFSETQ. The CDR3 length is 16 residues. The CDR3 protein is CASSLQTSGRVETQYF. The CDR3 DNA reads TGCGCCAGCAGCCTCCAGACTAGCGGGAGGGTGGAGACCCAGTACTTC.

The chain is built from TRBV6-6 and TRBJ1-2; 7 bases match TRBD1. This CDR3 region has 13 residues. CDR1 and CDR2 (germline): MNHNY, SVGAGI (reference sequence). J was trimmed by 8 bases and V by 1 base; bases with no gene match: 4. The CDR3 nucleotides read TGTGCCAGCAGTTACTTGACAGGGAGAGGCTACACCTTC. Its protein is CASSYLTGRGYTF.

This clone has just one count. Sequence at one end of the junction differs from germline and may be a read error. The chain has TRBV5-6 and TRBJ1-1; D possibly corresponds to TRBD1 (6 bases). Germline lookup yields CDR1 SGHDT and CDR2 YYEEEE. This CDR3 spans 12 amino acids. CDR3 in DNA: TGTGCCAGCAGCTTGAGGGACACTGAAGCTTCCTTT. Amino acid sequence: CASSLRDTEASF.